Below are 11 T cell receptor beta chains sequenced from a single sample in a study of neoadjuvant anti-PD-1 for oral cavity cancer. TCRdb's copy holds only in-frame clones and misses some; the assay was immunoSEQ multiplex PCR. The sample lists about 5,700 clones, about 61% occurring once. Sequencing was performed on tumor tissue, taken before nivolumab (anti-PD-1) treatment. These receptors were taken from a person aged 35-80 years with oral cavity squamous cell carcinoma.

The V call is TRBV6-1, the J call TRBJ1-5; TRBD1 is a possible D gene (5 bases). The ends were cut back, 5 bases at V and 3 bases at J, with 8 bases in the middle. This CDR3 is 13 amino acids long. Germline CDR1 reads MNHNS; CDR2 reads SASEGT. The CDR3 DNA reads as TGTGCCAGCAGTCAGGGTTCCAATCAGCCCCAGCATTTT. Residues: CASSQGSNQPQHF.

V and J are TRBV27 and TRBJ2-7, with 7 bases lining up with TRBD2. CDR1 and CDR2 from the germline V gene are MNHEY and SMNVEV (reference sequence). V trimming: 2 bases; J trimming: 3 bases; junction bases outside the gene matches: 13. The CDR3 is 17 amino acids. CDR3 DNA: TGTGCCAGCAGTTTAACGGGGAGGGGACGGGGTTTCTACGAGCAGTACTTC. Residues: CASSLTGRGRGFYEQYF.

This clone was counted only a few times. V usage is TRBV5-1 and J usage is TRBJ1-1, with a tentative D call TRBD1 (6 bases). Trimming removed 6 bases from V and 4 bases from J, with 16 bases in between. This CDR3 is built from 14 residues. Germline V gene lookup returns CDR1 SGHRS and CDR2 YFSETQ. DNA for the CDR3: TGCGCCAGCACCACACAGGGTGGCTCCACTGAAGCTTTCTTT. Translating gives CASTTQGGSTEAFF.

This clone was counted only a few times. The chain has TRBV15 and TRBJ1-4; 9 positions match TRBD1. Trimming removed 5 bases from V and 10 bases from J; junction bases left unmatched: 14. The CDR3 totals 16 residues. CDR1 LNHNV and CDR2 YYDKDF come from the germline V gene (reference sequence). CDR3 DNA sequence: TGTGCCACCAGCGGGATTACCGGGACAGGGTCTGGAAAACTGTTTTTT. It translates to CATSGITGTGSGKLFF. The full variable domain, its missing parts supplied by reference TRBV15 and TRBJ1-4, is DAMVIQNPRYQVTQFGKPVTLSCSQTLNHNVMYWYQQKSSQAPKLLFHYYDKDFNNEADTPDNFQSRRPNTSFCFLDIRSPGLGDTAMYLCATSGITGTGSGKLFFGSGTQLSVL.

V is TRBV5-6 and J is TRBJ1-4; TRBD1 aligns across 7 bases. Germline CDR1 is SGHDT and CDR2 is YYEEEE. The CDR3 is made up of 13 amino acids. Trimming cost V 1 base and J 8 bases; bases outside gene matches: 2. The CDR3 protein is CASSLQGGEKLFF. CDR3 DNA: TGTGCCAGCAGCTTGCAAGGGGGCGAAAAACTGTTTTTT.

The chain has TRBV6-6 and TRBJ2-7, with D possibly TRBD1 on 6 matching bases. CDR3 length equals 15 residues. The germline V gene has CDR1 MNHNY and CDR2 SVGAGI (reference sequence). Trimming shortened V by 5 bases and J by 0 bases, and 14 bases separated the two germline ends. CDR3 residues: CASSPRGTPSYEQYF. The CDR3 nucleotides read TGTGCCAGCAGTCCTAGGGGGACACCCTCCTACGAGCAGTACTTC.

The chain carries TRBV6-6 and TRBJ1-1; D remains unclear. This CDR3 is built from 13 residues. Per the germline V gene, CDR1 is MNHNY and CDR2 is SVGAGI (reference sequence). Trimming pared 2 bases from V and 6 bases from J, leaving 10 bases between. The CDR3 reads CASSYRDRAEAFF. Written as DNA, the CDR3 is TGTGCCAGCAGTTACAGGGATCGGGCTGAAGCTTTCTTT.

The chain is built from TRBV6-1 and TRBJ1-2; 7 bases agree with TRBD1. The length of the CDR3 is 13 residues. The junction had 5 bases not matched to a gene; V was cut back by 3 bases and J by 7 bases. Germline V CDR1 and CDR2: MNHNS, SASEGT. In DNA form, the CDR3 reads TGTGCCAGCAGTGATATAGGGGGCGGTGGCTACACCTTC. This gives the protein CASSDIGGGGYTF.

The CDR3 coding sequence is TGTGCCAGCTCACCCGGGGATAGGGGGATGGACCGCGGCTACACCTTC. It yields the protein CASSPGDRGMDRGYTF. The chain carries TRBV18 and TRBJ1-2; possible D gene TRBD1, 6 bases. CDR1 is KGHSH and CDR2 is LQKENI in the germline V gene. The V end was cut by 3 bases, the J end by 8 bases, with 22 bases between. CDR3 length: 16 amino acids.

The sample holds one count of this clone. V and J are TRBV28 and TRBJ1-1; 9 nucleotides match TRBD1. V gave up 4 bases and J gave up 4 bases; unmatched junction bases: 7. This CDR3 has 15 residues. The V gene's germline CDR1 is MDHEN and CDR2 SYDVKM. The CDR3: CASSSPGQGATEAFF. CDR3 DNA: TGTGCCAGCAGTTCCCCGGGACAGGGTGCCACTGAAGCTTTCTTT. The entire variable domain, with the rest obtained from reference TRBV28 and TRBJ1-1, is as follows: DVKVTQSSRYLVKRTGEKVFLECVQDMDHENMFWYRQDPGLGLRLIYFSYDVKMKEKGDIPEGYSVSREKKERFSLILESASTNQTSMYLCASSSPGQGATEAFFGQGTRLTVV.

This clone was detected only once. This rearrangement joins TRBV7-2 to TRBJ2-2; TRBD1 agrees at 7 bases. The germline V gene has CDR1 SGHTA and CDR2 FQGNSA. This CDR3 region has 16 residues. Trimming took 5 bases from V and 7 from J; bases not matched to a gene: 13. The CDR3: CASSRGARGLGGELFF. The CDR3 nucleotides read TGTGCCAGCAGCAGGGGCGCCAGGGGGTTGGGCGGGGAGCTGTTTTTT.